The following is a TCR beta chain sequence with its context. Its antigen is not known. The data are from a study of regulatory T cells in long-lasting Graves disease. Study in general: Patients met the persistent Graves' disease definition after over 5 years of antithyroid drugs with positive TSH receptor antibodies.

Study-level findings and limits: Newly diagnosed patients shared 850 to 1,000 public clonotypes; persistent patients shared around 2,800. Favored usage of TRBV28, TRBJ1-2 and TRBJ2-5 was recorded in persistent disease.

The time point: persistent/refractory GD, antithyroid drugs over 5 years with positive TRAb. Scientists built the TCR library using RNA that was extracted from PBMCs. V was shortened by 5 bases and J by 1 base, with 11 bases between the two germline ends. Germline V gives CDR1 KGHDR, CDR2 SFDVKD. The CDR3 covers 15 residues. Building the TCR beta libraries relied on iRepertoire HTBI primers, and CDR3 regions underwent Arm-PCR. TCRdb itself ran the multiplex PCR reads through MiXCR, one entry per CDR3 protein. Of about 470,000 distinct CDR3 sequences listed, roughly 21% were seen once; the top ten hold around 7%.

The chain joins TRBV24-1 to TRBJ1-5; D perhaps matches TRBD1 (6 bases). The TCR comes from a female donor with Graves disease. Sequenced material: peripheral blood mononuclear cells (PBMCs), taken when the disease was refractory, from a patient treated with antithyroid drugs. DNA for the CDR3: TGTGCCACCAGTGGCCACAGGGAGAGCAATCAGCCCCAGCATTTT. Residues: CATSGHRESNQPQHF.